The 15 T cell receptor beta chains below come from one sample, sequenced in a study of breast tumors, draining lymph nodes, adjacent tissues. Axillary draining lymph nodes of breast cancer patients supplied the node samples. TCRdb recomputed calls from the multiplex PCR reads with MiXCR, one row per CDR3 protein. The table lists about 180,000 distinct CDR3 sequences, more than 25% of them singletons, with 3.8% in the top ten. Sequenced input: axillary lymph node tissue. These receptor sequences come from a female donor with breast cancer. Some clones in this sample may be carry-over from other donors' samples.

The chain recombines TRBV2 with TRBJ2-7, with 7 nucleotides matching TRBD2. Germline lookup yields CDR1 SNHLY and CDR2 FYNNEI. The CDR3 is made up of 15 amino acids. V gave up 6 bases and J gave up 3 bases; unmatched junction bases: 11. The CDR3 protein is CASRPTISGCYEQYF. CDR3 nucleotides: TGTGCCAGCAGACCGACGATTAGCGGGTGCTACGAGCAGTACTTC. Full variable domain (missing parts from reference TRBV2 and TRBJ2-7): EPEVTQTPSHQVTQMGQEVILRCVPISNHLYFYWYRQILGQKVEFLVSFYNNEISEKSEIFDDQFSVERPDGSNFTLKIRSTKLEDSAMYFCASRPTISGCYEQYFGPGTRLTVT.

The sample holds a few counts of this clonotype. Just one base apart from a much larger clone, this may be a read error. The chain carries TRBV7-3 and TRBJ1-2; TRBD1 is a possible D gene (5 bases). The CDR3 is made up of 13 amino acids. The germline gives CDR1 SGHTA, CDR2 FQGTGA. The CDR3 reads CASSKTGLYDYAF. The CDR3 DNA reads as TGTGCCAGCAGCAAAACGGGACTTTACGACTACGCCTTC.

This chain uses TRBV7-9 with TRBJ2-2; TRBD2 matches 9 bases. Germline CDR1 and CDR2: SEHNR and FQNEAQ (reference sequence). Germline trimming cut 3 bases from V and 4 bases from J; bases unmatched to any gene: 6. The CDR3 runs 16 residues. The CDR3 reads CASSFAAGGRTGELFF. CDR3 coding DNA: TGTGCCAGCAGCTTCGCGGCGGGAGGGCGCACCGGGGAGCTGTTTTTT.

This clonotype was found many times. The J gene is TRBJ2-7, the V gene TRBV29-1; D may be TRBD1 or TRBD2 (5 bases each). The CDR3 is made up of 12 amino acids. Trimming removed 7 bases from V and 6 bases from J, with 16 bases in between. Germline V gene data show CDR1 as SQVTM and CDR2 as ANQGSEA. CDR3 residues: CSGGETGVEQYF. The CDR3 DNA is TGCAGCGGAGGGGAGACCGGGGTCGAGCAGTACTTC.

There are a few counts of this clonotype. A read error may explain this, as a much larger clone is one base away. The CDR3 loop reads CASSHEGRGRKLFF. The CDR3 DNA sequence: TGTGCCAGCAGTCACGAGGGTAGGGGGCGAAAACTGTTTTTT. This chain connects TRBV6-5 to TRBJ1-4, with 7 positions matching TRBD1. Trimming at V came to 5 bases and at J to 10 bases, leaving 10 bases not matched to a gene. This CDR3 spans 14 amino acids. From germline, CDR1 is MNHEY and CDR2 SVGAGI.

This clonotype appeared many times. A single base separates this from a much larger clone, so it may be a read error. The CDR3 carries no conserved terminal phenylalanine or tryptophan, so it likely arises from a read error. V gene TRBV20-1 combines with J gene TRBJ1-4; the D gene is possibly TRBD1 (5 bases). This CDR3 is built from 13 residues. With 3 bases removed from V and 8 bases from J, the gap between germline ends came to 13 bases. The germline gives CDR1 DFQATT, CDR2 SNEGSKA (reference sequence). In DNA form, the CDR3 reads TGCAGTGCTAGTGGTGGGGGGGACGAAAAACTGTTTGTT. It specifies CSASGGGDEKLFV.

This clonotype occurred many times. The chain combines TRBV2 with TRBJ1-6; D gene unclear. Trimming removed 5 bases at V and 10 bases at J, with 9 bases between. The germline V gene encodes CDR1 SNHLY and CDR2 FYNNEI. CDR3 length: 12 residues. The CDR3 DNA reads TGTGCCAGCAGTCACGCTGACTCACCCCTCCACTTT. Protein product: CASSHADSPLHF. Variable domain in full (rest from reference TRBV2 and TRBJ1-6): EPEVTQTPSHQVTQMGQEVILRCVPISNHLYFYWYRQILGQKVEFLVSFYNNEISEKSEIFDDQFSVERPDGSNFTLKIRSTKLEDSAMYFCASSHADSPLHFGNGTRLTVT.

Details on this clonotype: A much larger clone sits a single nucleotide away, making a read error possible. The chain carries TRBV9 and TRBJ2-5, with D tentatively TRBD1 (6 bases). V was shortened by 5 bases and J by 2 bases, with 19 bases between the two germline ends. Germline V CDR1 and CDR2: SGDLS, YYNGEE. There are 16 residues in the CDR3. The CDR3 protein is CASSESPGDKQETQYF. CDR3 in DNA: TGTGCCAGCAGTGAAAGCCCAGGGGACAAACAAGAGACCCAGTACTTC.

This clonotype came up many times. The chain couples TRBV19 to TRBJ2-7; TRBD2 matches 9 bases. V was clipped by 5 bases and J by 3 bases; unmatched bases: 11. There are 16 residues in the CDR3. The germline V gene has CDR1 LNHDA and CDR2 SQIVND (reference sequence). Written as DNA, the CDR3 is TGTGCCAGTAGTCCCTTAGCGGGAGTAGGAATCTACGAGCAGTACTTC. This codes for CASSPLAGVGIYEQYF.

In this sample, this clonotype turned up many times. V usage is TRBV19 and J usage is TRBJ1-2, with D perhaps TRBD1 (5 bases). Germline V gene sequence: CDR1 LNHDA, CDR2 SQIVND (reference sequence). The CDR3 is made up of 15 amino acids. V dropped 6 bases and J dropped 0 bases, with 14 bases sitting between them. CDR3 protein: CASSKQDGANYGYTF. The CDR3 nucleotides read TGTGCCAGTAGCAAACAGGACGGCGCTAACTATGGCTACACCTTC. The whole variable domain, filled in from reference TRBV19 and TRBJ1-2, reads DGGITQSPKYLFRKEGQNVTLSCEQNLNHDAMYWYRQDPGQGLRLIYYSQIVNDFQKGDIAEGYSVSREKKESFPLTVTSAQKNPTAFYLCASSKQDGANYGYTFGSGTRLTVV.

The sample holds many counts of this clonotype. This chain connects TRBV10-3 to TRBJ2-5; unclear D gene. The ends were cut back, 4 bases at V and 2 bases at J, with 8 bases in the middle. This CDR3 is 13 amino acids long. CDR1 is ENHRY and CDR2 is SYGVKD in the germline V gene. CDR3 protein: CAISVGTQETQYF. The CDR3 nucleotides read TGTGCCATCAGTGTTGGCACTCAAGAGACCCAGTACTTC.

This clonotype appeared a few times. The chain employs TRBV5-1 and TRBJ2-7, with TRBD1 matching 10 bases. This CDR3 is built from 13 residues. CDR1 and CDR2 from the germline V gene are SGHRS and YFSETQ. The ends lost 4 bases at V and 7 bases at J; junction bases unmatched: 5. The DNA for the CDR3 is TGCGCCAGCAGCGACAGGGGGCCGCGGGAGCAGTACTTC. The encoded protein is CASSDRGPREQYF. Full variable domain (outside the CDR3, taken from reference TRBV5-1 and TRBJ2-7): KAGVTQTPRYLIKTRGQQVTLSCSPISGHRSVSWYQQTPGQGLQFLFEYFSETQRNKGNFPGRFSGRQFSNSRSEMNVSTLELGDSALYLCASSDRGPREQYFGPGTRLTVT.

This clonotype was observed at least ten times. A read error may explain this, as a much larger clone is one base away. The V call is TRBV12-3 or TRBV12-4, the J call TRBJ2-6; D is undetermined. The CDR3 consists of 14 residues. Trimming took 6 bases from V and 2 from J, leaving 8 bases between them. Written as DNA, the CDR3 is TGTGCCAGCAGCCACGGTCCTGGGGCCAACGTCCTGACTTTC. Translated, it gives CASSHGPGANVLTF.

This clonotype was counted many times. The gene calls are TRBV2 and TRBJ1-5, with 9 bases fitting TRBD1. Germline V gene lookup returns CDR1 SNHLY and CDR2 FYNNEI. This CDR3 is 14 amino acids long. V lost 7 bases and J lost 2; bases outside the gene matches: 3. The CDR3 sequence is CASTRDRGNQPQHF. CDR3 DNA: TGTGCCAGCACTAGGGACAGGGGCAATCAGCCCCAGCATTTT.

This rearrangement joins TRBV11-2 to TRBJ1-1, with D possibly TRBD1 on 5 matching bases. The CDR3 consists of 15 residues. V was trimmed by 6 bases and J by 4 bases, leaving 18 bases between them. CDR1 is SGHAT, CDR2 FQNNGV, per germline. The CDR3 nucleotides read TGTGCCAGCAGTAAACCCATCGGGAGGGGCACTGAAGCTTTCTTT. This translates into CASSKPIGRGTEAFF. The whole variable domain, filled in from reference TRBV11-2 and TRBJ1-1, reads EAGVAQSPRYKIIEKRQSVAFWCNPISGHATLYWYQQILGQGPKLLIQFQNNGVVDDSQLPKDRFSAERLKGVDSTLKIQPAKLEDSAVYLCASSKPIGRGTEAFFGQGTRLTVV.